This is a list of T cell receptor beta chains from one sample in a study of cytomegalovirus exposure and HLA in healthy donors. The repertoire was sequenced with immunoSEQ multiplex PCR; TCRdb's copy has only in-frame clones and lacks some. In the table there are tens of thousands of clones, 75% to 90% of which are singletons. The sample taken for sequencing was PBMCs. The origin of the receptors is a man in his fifties or sixties in good health and CMV-seropositive. CDR3s include the opening cysteine and the closing phenylalanine or tryptophan. Each record gives: clone size, V gene, D gene, J gene, CDR3 protein, CDR3 DNA. D genes are given only for firm matches. The size field is filled for only some rows; it gives once, few, many or a size class.

>.|TRBV6-1|TRBD1|TRBJ2-7
CASSTGQVNYEQYF
TGTGCCAGCAGTACCGGACAGGTTAACTACGAGCAGTACTTC
>.|TRBV10-3|.|TRBJ2-3
CAIRSPGDTQYF
TGTGCCATCAGGTCACCGGGAGATACGCAGTATTTT
>.|TRBV9|.|TRBJ2-2
CASSVSSVNTGELFF
TGTGCCAGCAGCGTTTCTAGCGTGAACACCGGGGAGCTGTTTTTT
>once|TRBV7-9|TRBD1|TRBJ2-7
CASSLTGESYEQYF
TGTGCCAGCAGCTTGACAGGGGAAAGCTACGAGCAGTACTTC
>.|TRBV18|TRBD2|TRBJ2-1
CASSPPGGEQFF
TGTGCCAGCTCGCCACCGGGGGGTGAGCAGTTCTTC
>once|TRBV5-4|.|TRBJ1-2
CASSLAGVRGLRGYTF
TGTGCCAGCAGCTTGGCGGGGGTGAGGGGCTTAAGGGGCTACACCTTC
>.|TRBV10-3|TRBD1|TRBJ2-1
CAISRTGTGFMNEQFF
TGTGCCATCAGTAGGACCGGGACAGGGTTTATGAATGAGCAGTTCTTC
>.|TRBV18|.|TRBJ2-1
CASSPQTEYNEQFF
TGTGCCAGCTCACCCCAAACAGAATACAATGAGCAGTTCTTC
>.|TRBV4-2|TRBD2|TRBJ2-1
CASSQELGGRNSYNEQFF
TGTGCCAGCAGCCAAGAACTGGGCGGGAGGAACTCCTACAATGAGCAGTTCTTC
>once|TRBV5-1|TRBD1|TRBJ2-3
CASSLAGTGTDTQYF
TGCGCCAGCAGCTTGGCCGGGACAGGGACAGATACGCAGTATTTT
>.|TRBV7-9|.|TRBJ1-3
CASSPEWGNTIYF
TGTGCCAGCAGCCCCGAGTGGGGAAACACCATATATTTT
>.|TRBV5-1|TRBD1|TRBJ1-1
CASSPSSGTENTEAFF
TGCGCCAGCAGCCCATCCTCTGGGACAGAGAACACTGAAGCTTTCTTT
>.|TRBV7-8|TRBD2|TRBJ2-3
CASSPRLLAGTSTDTQYF
TGTGCCAGCAGCCCCAGATTATTAGCGGGTACTAGCACAGATACGCAGTATTTT
>once|TRBV11-2|.|TRBJ1-1
CASSLAHKNTEAFF
TGTGCCAGCAGCTTAGCACATAAGAACACTGAAGCTTTCTTT
>.|TRBV7-6|TRBD1|TRBJ1-2
CASSLGAGGTYGYTF
TGTGCCAGCAGCTTGGGGGCAGGGGGAACCTATGGCTACACCTTC
>.|TRBV7-2|TRBD2|TRBJ2-7
CASSSWTSGSIYEQYF
TGTGCCAGCAGCTCGTGGACTAGCGGGAGTATCTACGAGCAGTACTTC
>few|TRBV2|.|TRBJ2-7
CASSVDFVSYEQYF
TGTGCCAGCAGTGTCGACTTCGTCTCCTACGAGCAGTACTTC
>.|TRBV7-8|TRBD1|TRBJ1-1
CASRQGQPGTEAFF
TGTGCCAGCCGACAGGGACAGCCAGGCACTGAAGCTTTCTTT
>many|TRBV19|.|TRBJ2-1
CASTAPSYNEQFF
TGTGCCAGTACCGCGCCCTCCTACAATGAGCAGTTCTTC
>.|TRBV20-1|.|TRBJ2-5
CSASSQETQYF
TGCAGTGCTAGCTCGCAAGAGACCCAGTACTTC
>.|TRBV27|.|TRBJ1-1
CASSRDTQYTEAFF
TGTGCCAGCAGCCGGGACACCCAGTACACTGAAGCTTTCTTT
>.|TRBV5-1|TRBD1|TRBJ1-2
CASSTEQGSYGYTF
TGCGCCAGCAGCACGGAACAGGGGAGCTATGGCTACACCTTC
>.|TRBV9|TRBD2|TRBJ2-3
CASSVGGGSTDTQYF
TGTGCCAGCAGCGTAGGGGGGGGGAGCACAGATACGCAGTATTTT
>few|TRBV7-8|.|TRBJ2-1
CASSPRTGIGNEQFF
TGTGCCAGCAGCCCAAGGACTGGTATAGGGAATGAGCAGTTCTTC
>.|TRBV12-5|.|TRBJ1-4
CASGASGISSEKLFF
TGTGCTAGTGGTGCCTCCGGGATATCTAGTGAAAAACTGTTTTTT
>.|TRBV10-3|.|TRBJ2-7
CAISTRVRRGYEQYF
TGTGCCATCAGTACCCGGGTCAGAAGAGGCTACGAGCAGTACTTC
>few|TRBV7-9|TRBD2|TRBJ2-7
CASSLGALAGANEQYF
TGTGCCAGCAGCTTAGGGGCTCTAGCGGGAGCGAACGAGCAGTACTTC
>once|TRBV7-9|.|TRBJ1-2
CASSLGGLNYGYTF
TGTGCCAGCAGCTTAGGAGGTCTTAACTATGGCTACACCTTC
>.|TRBV5-1|TRBD2|TRBJ2-1
CASSLGSGGTYNEQFF
TGCGCCAGCAGCTTGGGGTCGGGAGGGACCTACAATGAGCAGTTCTTC
>.|TRBV5-1|TRBD2|TRBJ2-1
CASSSGLAASYNEQFF
TGCGCCAGCAGCAGTGGACTAGCGGCCTCCTACAATGAGCAGTTCTTC
>.|TRBV5-1|TRBD2|TRBJ2-3
CASSPRLGREAPPDTQYF
TGCGCCAGCAGCCCCAGACTAGGTCGGGAGGCTCCCCCAGATACGCAGTATTTT
>few|TRBV21-1|.|TRBJ2-7
CASSKDGAGCGTPYEQYF
TGTGCCAGCAGCAAAGACGGGGCTGGGTGTGGGACACCCTACGAGCAGTACTTC
>.|TRBV6-1|.|TRBJ2-1
CASSVTRRYNEQFF
TGTGCCAGCAGTGTAACCCGGCGGTACAATGAGCAGTTCTTC
>.|TRBV7-2|.|TRBJ2-5
CASSMAQGRETQYF
TGTGCCAGCAGCATGGCCCAGGGAAGGGAGACCCAGTACTTC
>few|TRBV10-3|TRBD1|TRBJ1-1
CAISESLFAGGTEAFF
TGTGCCATCAGTGAGTCGTTGTTTGCAGGGGGCACTGAAGCTTTCTTT
>.|TRBV5-1|TRBD2|TRBJ2-2
CASSLVLAGGAGELFF
TGCGCCAGCAGCTTGGTACTAGCGGGAGGCGCCGGGGAGCTGTTTTTT
>.|TRBV5-1|.|TRBJ1-5
CASSPEGYTQPQHF
TGCGCCAGCAGCCCGGAGGGTTACACTCAGCCCCAGCATTTT
>few|TRBV30|TRBD1|TRBJ2-4
CAWSAGHRGNIQYF
TGTGCCTGGAGTGCGGGACACAGGGGTAACATTCAGTACTTC
>few|TRBV25-1|.|TRBJ1-2
CASSEDSRRGYTF
TGTGCCAGCAGTGAAGACAGTCGGCGGGGCTACACCTTC
>.|TRBV9|.|TRBJ1-4
CASSESVSEKLFF
TGTGCCAGCAGCGAAAGCGTCTCTGAAAAACTGTTTTTT
>.|TRBV6-1|.|TRBJ1-5
CASSETWSQPQHF
TGTGCCAGCAGTGAAACATGGAGTCAGCCCCAGCATTTT
>.|TRBV16|.|TRBJ2-5
CASSQTAQETQYF
TGTGCCAGCAGCCAAACAGCCCAAGAGACCCAGTACTTC